This entry lists 7 T cell receptor beta chains sequenced from one sample in a study of T cell responses to AZD1222 COVID-19 vaccine. The table came from immunoSEQ multiplex PCR; TCRdb's copy has only in-frame clones and leaves some out. The sample comprises tens of thousands of clones, approximately 85% of which are singletons, and 10% rests with the top ten. This sample comprised peripheral blood, obtained 28 days after the second AZD1222 dose. The receptor source for this set is an adult who received the AZD1222 COVID-19 vaccine.

This sequence joins TRBV4-1 and TRBJ1-1, with 7 bases fitting TRBD1. The CDR3 is 15 residues long. With V trimmed by 1 base and J by 6 bases, 8 bases remained unmatched. From germline, CDR1 is MGHRA and CDR2 YSYEKL. The CDR3 DNA follows: TGCGCCAGCAGCCAAGGGGGACAGTTGAGATCTGAAGCTTTCTTT. Residues: CASSQGGQLRSEAFF.

This clone was seen more than once but under ten times. The chain is built from TRBV4-2 and TRBJ1-6; D is perhaps TRBD1 (6 bases). In germline, CDR1 is LGHNA, CDR2 YNFKEQ. The germline V and J ends were trimmed by 0 bases and 10 bases, with 16 bases remaining between them. The CDR3 is 16 residues long. The CDR3 is CASSQDLSGGRSPLHF. CDR3 in DNA: TGTGCCAGCAGCCAAGACCTGTCCGGGGGCAGGTCACCCCTCCACTTT.

The chain uses TRBV28 and TRBJ2-7; 7 bases are a match to TRBD1. This CDR3 comprises 14 residues. V lost 3 bases, J lost 2 bases, and 4 bases stayed unmatched. The germline gives CDR1 MDHEN, CDR2 SYDVKM. In nucleotides, the CDR3 is TGTGCCAGCAGTTTGACAGGGCGGACCTACGAGCAGTACTTC. Translation gives CASSLTGRTYEQYF.

Within the sample, this clone is medium-sized. The sample contains more than one DNA sequence encoding this CDR3. The rearrangement links TRBV6-1 to TRBJ1-5, with unresolved D. V was shortened by 2 bases and J by 3 bases, with 5 bases between the two germline ends. The CDR3 is 13 amino acids. Germline V gene lookup returns CDR1 MNHNS and CDR2 SASEGT. CDR3 sequence: CASSEQVNQPQHF. In nucleotides, the CDR3 is TGTGCCAGCAGTGAACAGGTCAATCAGCCCCAGCATTTT.

This rearrangement joins TRBV5-4 to TRBJ1-3, with D hard to call. Per germline, CDR1 SGHNT and CDR2 YYREEE (reference sequence). V lost 0 bases, J lost 0 bases, and 7 bases lay in between. The CDR3 contains 15 residues. The CDR3 nucleotides read TGTGCCAGCAGCTTGGACAGCCGCTCTGGAAACACCATATATTTT. As protein: CASSLDSRSGNTIYF.

CDR3 nucleotides: TGTGCCAGCAGCCAAGAGGGATGGTTCTCCTACGAGCAGTACTTC. Its protein is CASSQEGWFSYEQYF. The V call is TRBV3-1 (or the pseudogene TRBV3-2), the J call TRBJ2-7; no firm D call. V dropped 0 bases and J dropped 0 bases, with 9 bases sitting between them. The V gene's germline CDR1 is LGHDT and CDR2 YNNKEL (reference sequence). The CDR3 loop spans 15 amino acids.

The chain combines TRBV7-9 with TRBJ2-5; D unresolved. The V gene's germline CDR1 is SEHNR and CDR2 FQNEAQ (reference sequence). Trimming left V 5 bases short and J 0 bases short, with 16 bases between. The CDR3 extends over 16 amino acids. CDR3 amino acids: CASSPKYLLDQETQYF. The CDR3 DNA is TGTGCCAGCAGCCCGAAATACCTACTCGACCAAGAGACCCAGTACTTC.